The 27 T cell receptor beta chains reported below all come from one sample, sequenced in a study of OX40 agonist ivuxolimab in advanced cancers. Repertoires were generated with immunoSEQ multiplex PCR, while TCRdb's copy carries only in-frame clones and drops some. Here the sample spans roughly 32,000 clones, approximately 85% being singletons. The sample in question was CD4+ or CD8+ T cells sorted from blood, obtained in a trial of the OX40 agonist ivuxolimab. These receptor sequences come from an adult with an advanced solid tumor such as melanoma, head and neck, liver or kidney cancer.

The chain has TRBV7-2 and TRBJ2-2; 11 bases agree with TRBD2. There are 19 residues in the CDR3. V gave up 0 bases and J gave up 2 bases; unmatched junction bases: 8. Per the germline V gene, CDR1 is SGHTA and CDR2 is FQGNSA. The DNA for the CDR3 is TGTGCCAGCAGCTTAGCGGGTCTAGCGGGGGGACCCAACACCGGGGAGCTGTTTTTT. Its protein is CASSLAGLAGGPNTGELFF. Combining the CDR3 with reference TRBV7-2 and TRBJ2-2 gives the whole variable domain GAGVSQSPSNKVTEKGKDVELRCDPISGHTALYWYRQSLGQGLEFLIYFQGNSAPDKSGLPSDRFSAERTGGSVSTLTIQRTQQEDSAVYLCASSLAGLAGGPNTGELFFGEGSRLTVL.

The chain is built from TRBV6-6 and TRBJ2-7; no clear D. Trimming removed 1 base from V and 0 bases from J, with 7 bases in between. CDR3 size: 14 residues. Germline V lookup: CDR1 MNHNY, CDR2 SVGAGI (reference sequence). CDR3: CASSYWAVSYEQYF. CDR3 DNA: TGTGCCAGCAGTTACTGGGCAGTCTCCTACGAGCAGTACTTC.

This sequence joins TRBV30 and TRBJ2-1; D may be TRBD2 (6 bases). Germline V gene lookup returns CDR1 GTSNPN and CDR2 SVGIG (reference sequence). The CDR3 runs 18 residues. The V gene lost 3 bases and the J gene lost 8 bases, with 29 bases spanning the gap. The chain's CDR3 is CAWRTNIRRGVLGHEQFF. In DNA form, the CDR3 reads TGTGCCTGGAGAACAAACATCCGGAGGGGAGTATTAGGGCATGAGCAGTTCTTC.

The rearrangement joins TRBV19 to TRBJ1-5; 7 bases align to TRBD1. Trimming at V came to 8 bases and at J to 2 bases, leaving 9 bases not matched to a gene. This CDR3 region has 15 residues. Germline CDR1 and CDR2: LNHDA and SQIVND (reference sequence). DNA of the CDR3: TGTGCCAGTTCAGAACAGGGGAACGGCAATCAGCCCCAGCATTTT. Encoded protein: CASSEQGNGNQPQHF.

The chain joins TRBV29-1 to TRBJ1-1; D call uncertain. The V end was cut by 6 bases, the J end by 3 bases, with 14 bases between. This CDR3 contains 13 residues. Germline loops: CDR1 SQVTM, CDR2 ANQGSEA. The CDR3 nucleotides read TGCAGCGTCCAGATCATGGGCCACACTGAAGCTTTCTTT. Its translation is CSVQIMGHTEAFF.

The V call is TRBV7-9, the J call TRBJ1-1, with 8 bases identical to TRBD1. The CDR3 extends over 15 amino acids. The germline CDR1 and CDR2 sequences are SEHNR and FQNEAQ (reference sequence). J gave up 3 bases and V 1 base, and 4 bases lay outside the gene matches. The CDR3 reads CASSLGQGAHTEAFF. CDR3 nucleotides: TGTGCCAGCAGCTTAGGCCAGGGGGCACACACTGAAGCTTTCTTT.

V and J are TRBV7-6 and TRBJ2-3; 7 bases line up with TRBD2. Per germline, CDR1 SGHVS and CDR2 FNYEAQ. CDR3 length equals 17 residues. Trimming removed 5 bases from V and 1 base from J; junction bases left unmatched: 12. CDR3 sequence: CASSQFLSAGGTDTQYF. The CDR3 nucleotides read TGTGCCAGCAGCCAATTCCTATCCGCGGGGGGCACAGATACGCAGTATTTT.

This clone was counted a single time. CDR3 sequence reads: CASSLEGSEAFF. CDR3 sequence (DNA): TGTGCCAGCAGCTTGGAGGGAAGTGAAGCTTTCTTT. The chain couples TRBV5-6 to TRBJ1-1; no clear D. Per the germline V gene, CDR1 is SGHDT and CDR2 is YYEEEE. V was pared by 0 bases and J by 7 bases, with 7 bases between. There are 12 residues in the CDR3.

The chain couples TRBV11-2 to TRBJ1-2, with a weak D call TRBD1 (6 bases). Germline CDR1 and CDR2: SGHAT and FQNNGV. Trimming removed 2 bases at V and 3 bases at J, with 16 bases between. The CDR3 loop spans 16 amino acids. The CDR3 spells CASSLYRGARDYGYTF. In DNA, the CDR3 is TGTGCCAGCAGCTTATATCGGGGGGCCAGGGACTATGGCTACACCTTC. The full variable domain, in which reference TRBV11-2 and TRBJ1-2 provide the parts outside the CDR3, is EAGVAQSPRYKIIEKRQSVAFWCNPISGHATLYWYQQILGQGPKLLIQFQNNGVVDDSQLPKDRFSAERLKGVDSTLKIQPAKLEDSAVYLCASSLYRGARDYGYTFGSGTRLTVV.

The gene calls are TRBV11-2 and TRBJ1-5; D is undetermined. Germline CDR1 reads SGHAT; CDR2 reads FQNNGV. The V and J ends lost 7 bases and 3 bases respectively, with 19 bases between them. This CDR3 contains 16 residues. CDR3 amino acids: CASIINLGSYNQPQHF. The CDR3 region has the DNA TGTGCCAGCATCATAAACCTCGGGAGCTACAATCAGCCCCAGCATTTT.

The CDR3 DNA follows: TGTGCCAGCAGTTTCTGGTCGGACAGGGCTAACTATGGCTACACCTTC. Its translation: CASSFWSDRANYGYTF. This chain joins TRBV6-5 and TRBJ1-2; 8 bases align to TRBD1. J lost 0 bases, V lost 4 bases, and 7 bases had no gene match. This CDR3 is 16 amino acids long. Germline V gene data show CDR1 as MNHEY and CDR2 as SVGAGI.

The chain uses TRBV30 and TRBJ1-5; D is undetermined. CDR3 size: 13 residues. Germline assignment: CDR1 GTSNPN and CDR2 SVGIG (reference sequence). V gave up 0 bases and J gave up 5 bases, with 8 bases separating them. Written as DNA, the CDR3 is TGTGCCTGGAGTGTTGGTGGAGATCAGCCCCAGCATTTT. It codes for CAWSVGGDQPQHF.

The J gene is TRBJ2-7, the V gene TRBV7-6; 8 bases are shared with TRBD1. The V segment lost 1 base and the J segment 7 bases; nucleotides outside the gene matches: 6. In germline, CDR1 is SGHVS, CDR2 FNYEAQ. This CDR3 has 14 amino acids. The CDR3 protein is CASSLDRGFGEQYF. CDR3 bases: TGTGCCAGCAGCTTAGACAGGGGGTTTGGGGAGCAGTACTTC.

This clone was seen just once. Within the sample, other DNA sequences also encode this same CDR3. The chain has TRBV6-8 and TRBJ2-7; unclear D gene. The length of the CDR3 is 11 residues. The germline gives CDR1 MNHGY, CDR2 SAAAGT. V was shortened by 5 bases and J by 9 bases, with 11 bases between the two germline ends. DNA for the CDR3: TGTGCCAGCAGTGAGACCTTACGGCAGTACTTC. It specifies CASSETLRQYF.

This clone was seen repeatedly, ten times or more. The CDR3 region is CASSFELRGHNTEAFF. DNA of the CDR3: TGTGCCAGCAGCTTCGAACTCAGGGGGCATAACACTGAAGCTTTCTTT. The chain has TRBV28 and TRBJ1-1, with 8 positions matching TRBD1. Per the germline V gene, CDR1 is MDHEN and CDR2 is SYDVKM. CDR3 size: 16 residues. V lost 6 bases, J lost 2 bases, and 11 bases stayed unmatched.

This sequence joins TRBV14 and TRBJ2-2, with 7 nucleotides matching TRBD1. CDR1 and CDR2 from the germline V gene are SGHDN and FVKESK. J was trimmed by 0 bases and V by 4 bases; bases with no gene match: 2. The CDR3 spans 15 residues. The CDR3 sequence is CASSPGQANTGELFF. The CDR3 bases are TGTGCCAGCAGCCCCGGACAGGCGAACACCGGGGAGCTGTTTTTT.

The J gene is TRBJ1-2, the V gene TRBV21-1. TRBV21-1 is deemed a pseudogene. This CDR3 region has 16 residues. The CDR3 loop is CASSKRHGIPNYGYTF. The CDR3 bases are TGTGCCAGCAGCAAAAGGCACGGGATTCCTAACTATGGCTACACCTTC.

CDR3 nucleotide sequence: TGTGCCAGCAGCCTTCTCGGAATAACTTCCTTTGGCTACACCTTC. Translated: CASSLLGITSFGYTF. This chain uses TRBV11-2 with TRBJ1-2; D is ambiguous. The CDR3 length is 15 residues. The germline V and J ends were trimmed by 5 bases and 7 bases, with 20 bases remaining between them. The germline gives CDR1 SGHAT, CDR2 FQNNGV.

The V gene is TRBV28, the J gene TRBJ2-7, with 7 bases lining up with TRBD1. The J segment lost 2 bases and the V segment lost 1 base, leaving 5 bases of the junction unmatched. Germline CDR1 reads MDHEN; CDR2 reads SYDVKM. This CDR3 is 15 amino acids long. CDR3 sequence reads: CASSLFGQATYEQYF. In DNA form, the CDR3 reads TGTGCCAGCAGTTTATTCGGACAGGCGACCTACGAGCAGTACTTC.

The rearrangement uses TRBV21-1 and TRBJ1-1. TRBV21-1 is a documented pseudogene. This CDR3 has 15 amino acids. CDR3 bases: TGTGCCAGCAGCAAAGGAGTCGGGATGAACACTGAAGCTTTCTTT. This encodes CASSKGVGMNTEAFF.

This sequence joins TRBV6-4 and TRBJ2-3, with D tentatively TRBD2 (5 bases). Trimming took 2 bases from V and 8 from J, leaving 8 bases between them. Germline V gene data show CDR1 as MRHNA and CDR2 as SNTAGT. The CDR3 is made up of 12 amino acids. The DNA for the CDR3 is TGTGCCAGCAGTGACCTAGGGAGTACGCAGTATTTT. This encodes CASSDLGSTQYF.

The chain employs TRBV5-6 and TRBJ2-7; D unresolved. The CDR3 length is 13 residues. V was trimmed by 4 bases and J by 1 base, leaving 9 bases between them. CDR1 and CDR2 (germline): SGHDT, YYEEEE. The chain's CDR3 is CASSQVLSYEQYF. CDR3 DNA sequence: TGTGCCAGCAGCCAGGTTTTATCCTACGAGCAGTACTTC.

The chain carries TRBV7-9 and TRBJ2-7, with D possibly being TRBD1 (5 bases). V dropped 5 bases and J dropped 5 bases, with 13 bases sitting between them. The germline CDR1 and CDR2 sequences are SEHNR and FQNEAQ (reference sequence). CDR3 length: 13 residues. The DNA for the CDR3 is TGTGCCAGCAGCCTACCTACCAGGGACGAGCAGTACTTC. Encoded protein: CASSLPTRDEQYF. Full variable domain (remainder filled in from reference TRBV7-9 and TRBJ2-7): DTGVSQNPRHKITKRGQNVTFRCDPISEHNRLYWYRQTLGQGPEFLTYFQNEAQLEKSRLLSDRFSAERPKGSFSTLEIQRTEQGDSAMYLCASSLPTRDEQYFGPGTRLTVT.

This sequence joins TRBV7-9 and TRBJ1-2, with 12 bases aligning to TRBD1. There are 17 residues in the CDR3. Germline V gene data show CDR1 as SEHNR and CDR2 as FQNEAQ (reference sequence). The V gene end was trimmed by 1 base and the J gene end by 8 bases; junction bases not matched to a gene: 11. The CDR3 reads CASSLGGTGGARHGYTF. The CDR3 DNA follows: TGTGCCAGCAGCTTAGGAGGGACAGGGGGCGCCCGACACGGCTACACCTTC.

For the CDR3, the DNA is TGTGCCAGCAGTTATGGAACCGGGACGTCGTCCTACGAGCAGTACTTC. Translated, it gives CASSYGTGTSSYEQYF. The chain uses TRBV5-6 and TRBJ2-7, with D perhaps being TRBD1 or TRBD2 (5 bases each). The CDR3 has 16 amino acids. Looked up from germline, CDR1 is SGHDT and CDR2 is YYEEEE. V dropped 5 bases and J dropped 1 base, with 19 bases sitting between them.

The chain recombines TRBV10-2 with TRBJ1-5; unclear D gene. Germline V lookup: CDR1 WSHSY, CDR2 SAAADI. Trimming shortened V by 0 bases and J by 3 bases, and 15 bases separated the two germline ends. The CDR3 has 17 residues. The CDR3 loop reads CASSESAGMYVNQPQHF. In nucleotides, the CDR3 is TGCGCCAGCAGTGAGTCGGCCGGTATGTATGTCAATCAGCCCCAGCATTTT.

This clone was recorded only once. The chain employs TRBV7-2 and TRBJ2-2; 9 bases agree with TRBD2. Germline V gene lookup returns CDR1 SGHTA and CDR2 FQGNSA. V shed 2 bases and J 0 bases; nucleotides not matched to a gene: 4. The CDR3 is 17 amino acids. The CDR3 DNA follows: TGTGCCAGCAGCTTATCGAGACTAGCGGCGAACACCGGGGAGCTGTTTTTT. Its protein product is CASSLSRLAANTGELFF.